The 30 T cell receptor beta chains reported below all come from one sample, sequenced in a study of radiation and T cells in renal cell carcinoma. Measured with immunoSEQ multiplex PCR; TCRdb has only the in-frame clones, and not every one. The sample lists 90,000 to 100,000 clones, approximately 86% occurring once. Time point described: baseline pretreatment blood. Documented treatment: 15 Gy SBRT to primary tumor, nephrectomy 4 weeks later. The sequenced sample was blood, obtained from a patient whose treatment included radiotherapy and nephrectomy. The receptor source for this set is a man between 45 and 60 years old with renal cell carcinoma.

CDR3 amino acids: CASSLIQDEQFF. The CDR3 bases are TGTGCCAGCAGCTTAATACAGGATGAGCAGTTCTTC. The chain employs TRBV5-4 and TRBJ2-1; the D gene is possibly TRBD1 (5 bases). CDR1 SGHNT and CDR2 YYREEE come from the germline V gene (reference sequence). V was clipped by 2 bases and J by 8 bases, with 8 bases between them. The CDR3 runs to 12 residues.

The genes are TRBV10-3 and TRBJ2-5, with 8 bases matching TRBD1. V shed 6 bases and J 4 bases; nucleotides not matched to a gene: 4. The CDR3 covers 13 residues. The V gene's germline CDR1 is ENHRY and CDR2 SYGVKD. The CDR3 sequence is CAIRGQGSETQYF. The CDR3 nucleotides are TGTGCCATCAGAGGACAGGGATCAGAGACCCAGTACTTC.

The CDR3 is CASSQDVGKVGTEAFF. Here the CDR3 DNA reads TGTGCCAGCAGCCAAGATGTGGGGAAGGTGGGAACTGAAGCTTTCTTT. The genes are TRBV14 and TRBJ1-1; D remains ambiguous. Trimming stripped 0 bases from V and 5 bases from J, with 16 bases between. Germline CDR1 SGHDN, CDR2 FVKESK. The length of the CDR3 is 16 residues.

The J gene is TRBJ2-7, the V gene TRBV5-8, with D perhaps being TRBD1 or TRBD2 (6 bases each). With 3 bases removed from V and 3 bases from J, the gap between germline ends came to 13 bases. From germline, CDR1 is SGHTS and CDR2 YDEGEE. This CDR3 spans 14 amino acids. The CDR3 region is CASSYKGGIYEQYF. The CDR3 DNA sequence: TGTGCCAGCAGCTACAAGGGGGGAATCTACGAGCAGTACTTC.

The gene calls are TRBV19 and TRBJ2-1, with a possible D match to TRBD1 (5 bases). The CDR3 totals 15 residues. With 5 bases removed from V and 4 bases from J, the gap between germline ends came to 15 bases. CDR1 is LNHDA and CDR2 is SQIVND in the germline V gene (reference sequence). CDR3 sequence: CASSGWGALYNEQFF. In DNA form, the CDR3 reads TGTGCCAGTAGTGGGTGGGGCGCCCTTTACAATGAGCAGTTCTTC. Based on the CDR3 plus reference TRBV19 and TRBJ2-1, the full variable domain is DGGITQSPKYLFRKEGQNVTLSCEQNLNHDAMYWYRQDPGQGLRLIYYSQIVNDFQKGDIAEGYSVSREKKESFPLTVTSAQKNPTAFYLCASSGWGALYNEQFFGPGTRLTVL.

The rearrangement joins TRBV9 to TRBJ2-3, with a possible D match to TRBD1 (5 bases). The CDR3 length is 16 residues. The germline V and J ends were trimmed by 5 bases and 0 bases, with 16 bases remaining between them. Germline values: CDR1 SGDLS, CDR2 YYNGEE. The DNA of the CDR3 is TGTGCCAGCAGTTCACGGTCGACAGAAAGCACAGATACGCAGTATTTT. The encoded protein is CASSSRSTESTDTQYF.

This rearrangement joins TRBV5-1 to TRBJ1-5, with D unclear. The germline gives CDR1 SGHRS, CDR2 YFSETQ. The CDR3 contains 12 residues. CDR3 DNA sequence: TGCTCTGTGCTAAGGGAAAATCAGCCCCAGCATTTT. As protein: CSVLRENQPQHF. Full variable domain (missing parts from reference TRBV5-1 and TRBJ1-5): KAGVTQTPRYLIKTRGQQVTLSCSPISGHRSVSWYQQTPGQGLQFLFEYFSETQRNKGNFPGRFSGRQFSNSRSEMNVSTLELGDSALYLCSVLRENQPQHFGDGTRLSIL.

V usage is TRBV29-1 and J usage is TRBJ2-2; a weak D match, TRBD1 (5 bases). The CDR3 totals 13 residues. V lost 3 bases and J lost 0, with 5 bases in between. Germline loops: CDR1 SQVTM, CDR2 ANQGSEA. The CDR3 sequence: CSVDRANTGELFF. CDR3 nucleotides: TGCAGCGTTGACAGGGCGAACACCGGGGAGCTGTTTTTT.

The chain couples TRBV5-6 to TRBJ1-5, with 9 bases aligning to TRBD1. Germline values: CDR1 SGHDT, CDR2 YYEEEE. The V segment lost 1 base and the J segment 12 bases; nucleotides outside the gene matches: 8. The CDR3 sequence is 14 residues long. In nucleotides, the CDR3 is TGTGCCAGCAGCTTGAGGGGGCACAGGGGGCTCCAGCATTTT. This encodes CASSLRGHRGLQHF.

The table lists this clone with a count of one. V is TRBV6-1 and J is TRBJ1-2; TRBD1 aligns across 7 bases. The CDR3 is made up of 15 amino acids. The trim removed 3 bases at V and 5 bases at J, leaving 9 bases unmatched. CDR1 and CDR2 from the germline V gene are MNHNS and SASEGT. The CDR3 DNA follows: TGTGCCAGCAGTGAGGTTCCCGGGACAGTTTATGGCTACACCTTC. Translation: CASSEVPGTVYGYTF.

The chain joins TRBV30 to TRBJ2-3; either TRBD1 or TRBD2 may supply D (6 bases each). Between the trimmed V and J ends, which lost 5 bases and 6 bases, there was a span of 21 bases. This CDR3 is built from 15 residues. The germline V gene encodes CDR1 GTSNPN and CDR2 SVGIG (reference sequence). The CDR3: CAWGLTGGQADTQYF. CDR3 bases: TGTGCCTGGGGCCTAACTGGGGGGCAGGCGGATACGCAGTATTTT.

V is TRBV9 and J is TRBJ1-6; unclear D gene. Trimming shortened V by 0 bases and J by 7 bases, and 11 bases separated the two germline ends. The germline V gene has CDR1 SGDLS and CDR2 YYNGEE. There are 15 residues in the CDR3. The CDR3 DNA reads TGTGCCAGCAGCGTAGACGGGGTGACAAATTCACCCCTCCACTTT. This sequence encodes CASSVDGVTNSPLHF.

This rearrangement joins TRBV4-2 to TRBJ2-5; 8 nucleotides align to TRBD2. The CDR3 contains 16 residues. Germline loops: CDR1 LGHNA, CDR2 YNFKEQ. The ends lost 3 bases at V and 2 bases at J; junction bases unmatched: 8. For the CDR3, the DNA is TGTGCCAGCAGCCAGACGGGACTAGGGGTACAAGAGACCCAGTACTTC. It translates to CASSQTGLGVQETQYF.

The chain joins TRBV4-2 to TRBJ2-3; the match to TRBD1 covers 9 bases. The V gene's germline CDR1 is LGHNA and CDR2 YNFKEQ. The CDR3 is 19 residues long. Unmatched junction bases numbered 14, after V lost 1 base and J lost 3 bases. CDR3 sequence (DNA): TGTGCCAGCAGCCAAGCCCCCATGACAGGGGGGAGAGGGACAGATACGCAGTATTTT. Protein product: CASSQAPMTGGRGTDTQYF.

This clone was observed a single time. CDR3 amino acids: CASSPGRGDSNQPQHF. CDR3 bases: TGTGCCAGCAGCCCCGGCAGGGGCGATAGCAATCAGCCCCAGCATTTT. The chain is built from TRBV7-2 and TRBJ1-5; the D gene is possibly TRBD1 (6 bases). CDR1 is SGHTA and CDR2 is FQGNSA in the germline V gene. CDR3 size: 16 residues. V gave up 5 bases and J gave up 0 bases, with 14 bases separating them.

The chain combines TRBV7-6 with TRBJ2-2, with unresolved D. The germline V gene encodes CDR1 SGHVS and CDR2 FNYEAQ. The CDR3 totals 14 residues. V lost 5 bases and J lost 3, with 10 bases in between. For the CDR3, the DNA is TGTGCCAGCAGCCCCCGCACGGACACCGGGGAGCTGTTTTTT. It codes for CASSPRTDTGELFF. The full variable domain, with the rest looked up from reference TRBV7-6 and TRBJ2-2, is GAGVSQSPRYKVTKRGQDVALRCDPISGHVSLYWYRQALGQGPEFLTYFNYEAQQDKSGLPNDRFSAERPEGSISTLTIQRTEQRDSAMYRCASSPRTDTGELFFGEGSRLTVL.

This clone came up a few times. This chain connects TRBV7-9 to TRBJ1-1, with D hard to call. In germline, CDR1 is SEHNR, CDR2 FQNEAQ (reference sequence). CDR3 length equals 14 residues. Trimming took 4 bases from V and 1 from J, leaving 10 bases between them. The CDR3 nucleotides read TGTGCCAGCAGCTCGAAACTTCGGAACACTGAAGCTTTCTTT. It is translated as CASSSKLRNTEAFF.

This chain uses TRBV28 with TRBJ1-1; the D gene is possibly TRBD1 (5 bases). Looked up from germline, CDR1 is MDHEN and CDR2 is SYDVKM. Trimming pared 10 bases from V and 0 bases from J, leaving 12 bases between. The CDR3 runs 13 residues. CDR3 in DNA: TGTGCCATACGGGAGACAGTGAACACTGAAGCTTTCTTT. This encodes CAIRETVNTEAFF.

This clone was seen just once. The rearrangement uses TRBV29-1 and TRBJ1-2, with D uncertain. From germline, CDR1 is SQVTM and CDR2 ANQGSEA. Trimming pared 1 base from V and 3 bases from J, leaving 15 bases between. The CDR3 covers 15 residues. CDR3 amino acids: CSVEGEAGLDYGYTF. Written as DNA, the CDR3 is TGCAGCGTTGAAGGGGAAGCAGGTTTGGACTATGGCTACACCTTC. The full variable domain, its missing parts supplied by reference TRBV29-1 and TRBJ1-2, is SAVISQKPSRDICQRGTSLTIQCQVDSQVTMMFWYRQQPGQSLTLIATANQGSEATYESGFVIDKFPISRPNLTFSTLTVSNMSPEDSSIYLCSVEGEAGLDYGYTFGSGTRLTVV.

This chain links TRBV11-2 with TRBJ1-5; a weak D match, TRBD1 (6 bases). CDR1 is SGHAT and CDR2 is FQNNGV in the germline V gene. The V gene lost 5 bases and the J gene lost 4 bases, with 12 bases spanning the gap. CDR3 length: 14 amino acids. The CDR3 sequence: CASSQDSFNQPQHF. The DNA of the CDR3 is TGTGCCAGCAGCCAGGACAGTTTTAATCAGCCCCAGCATTTT.

DNA for the CDR3: TGCGCCAGCAGCTTGGCCGGAGGGGGCTTAACTGAAGCTTTCTTT. Translating gives CASSLAGGGLTEAFF. The J gene is TRBJ1-1, the V gene TRBV5-1, with 7 bases matching TRBD1. Germline V CDR1 and CDR2: SGHRS, YFSETQ. The CDR3 is 15 residues long. V trimming: 0 bases; J trimming: 5 bases; junction bases outside the gene matches: 7.

Here the CDR3 DNA reads TGTGCCAGCAGTCTAGGGGGGCGCGGAAACACCATATATTTT. It is translated as CASSLGGRGNTIYF. The rearrangement links TRBV6-5 to TRBJ1-3; tentative D call: TRBD1 (6 bases). The CDR3 extends over 14 amino acids. Trimming took 5 bases from V and 4 from J, leaving 12 bases between them. CDR1 and CDR2 (germline): MNHEY, SVGAGI.

The table lists this clone with a count of one. The chain uses TRBV29-1 and TRBJ2-4, with D possibly matching TRBD2 (7 bases). This CDR3 spans 14 amino acids. The V gene lost 4 bases and the J gene lost 5 bases, with 15 bases spanning the gap. Germline CDR1 SQVTM, CDR2 ANQGSEA. CDR3 in amino acids: CSVGGGGSENIQYF. The CDR3 nucleotides read TGCAGCGTTGGGGGAGGGGGTTCTGAAAACATTCAGTACTTC.

This chain links TRBV27 with TRBJ2-1, with D uncertain. V was clipped by 0 bases and J by 10 bases, with 7 bases between them. Per the germline V gene, CDR1 is MNHEY and CDR2 is SMNVEV (reference sequence). The CDR3 loop spans 12 amino acids. DNA for the CDR3: TGTGCCAGCAGTTTATCGATCCGGGAGCAGTTCTTC. It codes for CASSLSIREQFF.

The chain has TRBV4-1 and TRBJ2-3; D is perhaps TRBD2 (5 bases). Germline lookup yields CDR1 MGHRA and CDR2 YSYEKL. CDR3 length: 16 amino acids. V dropped 5 bases and J dropped 0 bases, with 15 bases sitting between them. In DNA, the CDR3 is TGCGCCAGCAGCTTCGAAAGCGGTGCTAGCACAGATACGCAGTATTTT. Its protein is CASSFESGASTDTQYF.

The chain uses TRBV6-4 and TRBJ2-2, with D possibly matching TRBD2 (6 bases). Germline CDR1 and CDR2: MRHNA and SNTAGT. V dropped 2 bases and J dropped 4 bases, with 11 bases sitting between them. CDR3 length equals 15 residues. CDR3 nucleotide sequence: TGTGCCAGCAGTGACAAAGGCGGGGTCACCGGGGAGCTGTTTTTT. This encodes CASSDKGGVTGELFF.

This clone appeared a single time. The gene calls are TRBV6-6 and TRBJ1-5; TRBD1 aligns across 8 bases. The CDR3 totals 15 residues. Germline V gene data show CDR1 as MNHNY and CDR2 as SVGAGI (reference sequence). V gave up 5 bases and J gave up 7 bases; unmatched junction bases: 10. CDR3 sequence reads: CASSHNRGLGQPQHF. The CDR3 DNA follows: TGTGCCAGCAGTCATAACAGGGGGTTGGGGCAGCCCCAGCATTTT.

The V and J genes are TRBV5-1 and TRBJ1-2; no reliable D call. Germline-derived CDR1 and CDR2 are SGHRS and YFSETQ. Trimming took 0 bases from V and 0 from J, leaving 12 bases between them. This CDR3 comprises 16 residues. The CDR3 DNA reads as TGCGCCAGCAGCTTGGTACAGAATGTCGCTAACTATGGCTACACCTTC. Translation: CASSLVQNVANYGYTF.

The V and J genes are TRBV5-5 and TRBJ2-7; no definite D call. CDR1 is SGHKS, CDR2 YYEKEE, per germline (reference sequence). The V end was cut by 4 bases, the J end by 3 bases, with 11 bases between. This CDR3 spans 13 amino acids. In DNA, the CDR3 is TGTGCCAGCAGCCCCCCAAACGGCTACGAGCAGTACTTC. Translation gives CASSPPNGYEQYF.

In this sample, this clone turned up a few times. The J gene is TRBJ1-4, the V gene TRBV9; a weak D match, TRBD1 (6 bases). Germline CDR1 is SGDLS and CDR2 is YYNGEE. Between the trimmed V and J ends, which lost 6 bases and 4 bases, there was a span of 13 bases. The CDR3 has 14 residues. The CDR3 DNA reads as TGTGCCAGCAAGGCAGGGGAGTTTAATGAAAAACTGTTTTTT. Amino acids: CASKAGEFNEKLFF.